This T cell receptor beta chain was observed in a study of technical replicates of blood from a handful of donors. This table comes from immunoSEQ multiplex PCR, and its TCRdb copy is limited to in-frame clones, with some not included. The table lists about 82,000 clones, just over 95% of them singletons. The CDR3 sequence is 17 residues long. The V gene lost 6 bases and the J gene lost 2 bases, with 21 bases spanning the gap. The germline gives CDR1 MNHEY, CDR2 SMNVEV (reference sequence). This chain connects TRBV27 to TRBJ2-3; D possibly corresponds to TRBD1 (6 bases). The sequenced sample was T cells isolated from PBMCs. This TCR came from a human donor in good health. CDR3 bases: TGTGCCAGCAGCGACTGGACAGCCTCAGGGGTCACAGATACGCAGTATTTT. Its protein is CASSDWTASGVTDTQYF.